The sequence of this TCR beta chain was determined in a study of T cells in Graves' hyperthyroidism and ophthalmopathy. Template material for amplifying TCR beta CDR3 regions consisted of RNA transcripts. With the HTBI primer set, the TCR CDR3 went through a first round of RT-PCR. TCRdb re-called the multiplex PCR reads with MiXCR, one entry per CDR3 protein. This sample has 450,000 to 600,000 distinct CDR3 sequences, with roughly 21% found just once. Per the germline V gene, CDR1 is MNHNS and CDR2 is SASEGT. The CDR3 has 14 residues. V was shortened by 4 bases and J by 0 bases, with 10 bases between the two germline ends. This clonotype was seen ten or more times.

Sequencing used blood. This receptor was obtained from a man between 40 and 49 years old with Graves' ophthalmopathy. J is TRBJ2-7 and V is TRBV6-1; D may match TRBD1 or TRBD2 (5 bases each). DNA for the CDR3: TGTGCCAGCAGTGCCCGGGACGTCTCCTACGAGCAGTACTTC. Its protein is CASSARDVSYEQYF.